Listed below are T cell receptor beta chains from one sample, sequenced in a study of neoadjuvant nivolumab and ipilimumab in lung cancer. Assay: immunoSEQ multiplex PCR; the TCRdb copy retains only in-frame clones and omits some. This table holds about 9,000 clones, approximately 80% found once. Here the sequenced sample was tumor tissue, taken after neoadjuvant nivolumab, alone or with ipilimumab, at or shortly before surgery. These receptors all come from an adult with non-small cell lung cancer. CDR3s include the opening cysteine and the closing phenylalanine or tryptophan. Each record gives: D gene, J gene, clone size, V gene, CDR3 DNA, CDR3 protein. A D gene is named only where the DNA matches it firmly. Not every row has a clone size; where given, it reads once, few, many or a size class.

NA	TRBJ2-1	NA	TRBV18	TGTGCCAGCTCACCAGAGGGAGGCGTATACAATGAGCAGTTCTTC	CASSPEGGVYNEQFF
NA	TRBJ1-5	NA	TRBV27	TGTGCCAGCAGTTTATCGGGGCATCTCAATCAGCCCCAGCATTTT	CASSLSGHLNQPQHF
TRBD2	TRBJ2-5	NA	TRBV5-1	TGCGCCAGCAGCCGCTCCGGGACGGGGGGTTGGGGCGAGACCCAGTACTTC	CASSRSGTGGWGETQYF
NA	TRBJ1-4	NA	TRBV6-5	TGTGCCAGCAGTTACACGACAGCAACTAATGAAAAACTGTTTTTT	CASSYTTATNEKLFF
NA	TRBJ1-4	few	TRBV6-5	TGTGCCAGCAGTTACGGGGCTAATGAAAAACTGTTTTTT	CASSYGANEKLFF
NA	TRBJ2-7	NA	TRBV11-2	TGTGCCAGCAGCTGGGACACACTAAAGCCCTCCTACGAGCAGTACTTC	CASSWDTLKPSYEQYF
NA	TRBJ2-7	NA	TRBV28	TGTGCCAGCAGAGGGCCCCTAGAGCGCCCCTCCGAGCAGTACTTC	CASRGPLERPSEQYF
NA	TRBJ2-1	NA	TRBV19	TGTGCCAGTAGTATTCGACCCTATCCGTACGATGAGCAGTTCTTC	CASSIRPYPYDEQFF
TRBD2	TRBJ2-2	NA	TRBV7-9	TGTGCCAGCAGCCCTAGACTAGCGGGAGGGCTACACACCGGGGAGCTGTTTTTT	CASSPRLAGGLHTGELFF
TRBD1	TRBJ1-5	NA	TRBV5-1	TGCGCCAGCAGCCTAATACCGGGACAGGGGGCTGTGGGGCCAAATAGCAATCAGCCCCAGCATTTT	CASSLIPGQGAVGPNSNQPQHF
NA	TRBJ1-1	few	TRBV9	TGTGCCAGTTCTACAGGGACCACTGAAGCTTTCTTT	CASSTGTTEAFF
TRBD1	TRBJ2-7	NA	TRBV29-1	TGCAGCGTTGGGGACAGAGACTACGAGCAGTACTTC	CSVGDRDYEQYF
NA	TRBJ1-1	few	TRBV4-1	TGCGCCAGCAGCCACCCCAAAGACGAGGGTTGGCCTAACACTGAAGCTTTCTTT	CASSHPKDEGWPNTEAFF
NA	TRBJ1-4	NA	TRBV6-5	TGTGCCAGCTCGGGAGTCGATGAAAAACTGTTTTTT	CASSGVDEKLFF
NA	TRBJ1-1	few	TRBV5-5	TGTGCCAGCAGCTTGACTCCGACAGGTATGGGCACTGAAGCTTTCTTT	CASSLTPTGMGTEAFF
TRBD2	TRBJ2-7	NA	TRBV13	TGTGCCAGCAGCTTGGGTAGCGGGGTTACCTACGAGCAGTACTTC	CASSLGSGVTYEQYF
TRBD2	TRBJ2-7	NA	TRBV7-6	TGTGCCAGCAGCAAGGGACTAGCGGCGTTCAACCTCGAGCAGTACTTC	CASSKGLAAFNLEQYF
NA	TRBJ1-2	NA	TRBV28	TGTGCCAGCAGTTTAATAGGTGATGGCTACACCTTC	CASSLIGDGYTF
TRBD2	TRBJ2-7	NA	TRBV6-5	TGTGCCAGCAGTTACTCGCTAGCGGGAGGATCGGGGCAGTACTTC	CASSYSLAGGSGQYF
NA	TRBJ2-2	NA	TRBV7-6	TGTGCCAGCACCTTGTCACAGCGGGTCGGTACCGGGGAGCTGTTTTTT	CASTLSQRVGTGELFF
NA	TRBJ1-2	NA	TRBV6-5	TGTGCCAGCAGTTACTCTAAGGGACACTACTATGGCTACACCTTC	CASSYSKGHYYGYTF
NA	TRBJ2-3	NA	TRBV4-2	TGTGCCAGCAGCCAAGGGGGACAAAGCACAGATACGCAGTATTTT	CASSQGGQSTDTQYF
TRBD1	TRBJ2-3	NA	TRBV5-1	TGCGCCAGCAGCTTGGTGGGACAGGGGTTAGCAGATACGCAGTATTTT	CASSLVGQGLADTQYF
NA	TRBJ1-2	NA	TRBV6-1	TGTGCCAGCAGTGGAGGGGTTTTGACCTTCGGGGGCTACACCTTC	CASSGGVLTFGGYTF
TRBD2	TRBJ2-2	NA	TRBV7-9	TGTGCCAGCAGCTTACTAGCGGGAGTCGACACCGGGGAGCTGTTTTTT	CASSLLAGVDTGELFF
NA	TRBJ2-2	NA	TRBV10-3	TGTGCCATCAGTGAAAACTCTAGGGGCACCGGGGAGCTGTTTTTT	CAISENSRGTGELFF
NA	TRBJ2-7	NA	TRBV5-6	TGTGCCAGCAGCTTAAGGCACCTAGCGTACTACGAGCAGTACTTC	CASSLRHLAYYEQYF
NA	TRBJ1-3	NA	TRBV28	TGTGCCAGCAGCGCGACCCAGGGATCTGGAAACACCATATATTTT	CASSATQGSGNTIYF
NA	TRBJ2-7	NA	TRBV10-3	TGTGCCATCAGTGGAGCCGGTCGTTACAGCTCCTACGAGCAGTACTTC	CAISGAGRYSSYEQYF
NA	TRBJ2-7	NA	TRBV7-3	TGTGCCAGCAGCTTAGACAGGCTATCCGAGCAGTACTTC	CASSLDRLSEQYF
TRBD1	TRBJ1-2	NA	TRBV6-6	TGTGCCAGCAATTACAGGGGGGGGTATGGCTACACCTTC	CASNYRGGYGYTF
TRBD1	TRBJ2-3	NA	TRBV5-4	TGTGCCAGCAGCCCCGGGACAGTAACAGATACGCAGTATTTT	CASSPGTVTDTQYF
NA	TRBJ2-5	NA	TRBV7-7	TGTGCCAGCAGCCCCGGGACAAGCCAAGAGACCCAGTACTTC	CASSPGTSQETQYF
NA	TRBJ1-2	NA	TRBV30	TGTGCCTGGAGTCAGGGGAACTATGGCTACACCTTC	CAWSQGNYGYTF
TRBD1	TRBJ1-5	few	TRBV7-6	TGTGCCAGCAGCTTAGTCCCGGACAGGGATCAGCCCCAGCATTTT	CASSLVPDRDQPQHF
TRBD1	TRBJ2-5	NA	TRBV5-1	TGCGCCAGCAGCCTAGGGACAGGGGATCAAGAGACCCAGTACTTC	CASSLGTGDQETQYF
NA	TRBJ2-1	NA	TRBV5-1	TGCGCCAGCAGCTTGGTCGCAAACCCGTACAATGAGCAGTTCTTC	CASSLVANPYNEQFF
NA	TRBJ2-5	few	TRBV9	TGTGCCAGCAGCGTAGGGGTGGGGAACTTGTACCAAGAGACCCAGTACTTC	CASSVGVGNLYQETQYF
NA	TRBJ2-7	few	TRBV14	TGTGCCAGCAGCCAAGTTCGGGGGGCGCTGCAGTACTTC	CASSQVRGALQYF
TRBD2	TRBJ2-5	few	TRBV10-3	TGTGCCATCAGTGAGGCCCGCGCGGGAGGGGAGACCCAGTACTTC	CAISEARAGGETQYF
TRBD2	TRBJ2-3	NA	TRBV6-1	TGTGCCAGCAGTGTAACTAGCGGGAGAGATACGCAGTATTTT	CASSVTSGRDTQYF
TRBD2	TRBJ2-5	NA	TRBV9	TGTGCCAGCAGCGATAGCGGGAGCGGGTGGGAGACCCAGTACTTC	CASSDSGSGWETQYF
NA	TRBJ2-1	NA	TRBV20-1	TGCAGTGCGGTCGGACAGTCTGAGCAGTTCTTC	CSAVGQSEQFF
NA	TRBJ2-7	NA	TRBV19	TGTGCCAATTGTACTTCAGTCTTC	CANCTSVF
NA	TRBJ1-1	NA	TRBV19	TGTGCCAGTAGTATGGTTTGGGGAAACACTGAAGCTTTCTTT	CASSMVWGNTEAFF
NA	TRBJ2-1	NA	TRBV9	TGTGCCAGCAGCGTAGATTTGGGCTCGGGTGAGCAGTTCTTC	CASSVDLGSGEQFF
NA	TRBJ2-5	NA	TRBV5-1	TGCGCCAGCACCCCCGGAGGTCTAGGCCCTCAAGAGACCCAGTACTTC	CASTPGGLGPQETQYF
TRBD2	TRBJ2-1	NA	TRBV14	TGTGCCAGCAGCCAAGGATGGTTAGCGGGAGTTCGGAATGAGCAGTTCTTC	CASSQGWLAGVRNEQFF
TRBD2	TRBJ2-5	NA	TRBV19	TGTGCCAGTAGTCAAGGGACTAGCGGCCAAGAGACCCAGTACTTC	CASSQGTSGQETQYF
NA	TRBJ1-3	NA	TRBV5-4	TGTGCCAGCAGCGAAGGACGGTGGAGCCGAACAGGAAACACCATATATTTT	CASSEGRWSRTGNTIYF
TRBD2	TRBJ2-7	NA	TRBV5-4	TGTGCCAGCAGCTCTCCCCGGGGACTAGACAACGAGCAGTACTTC	CASSSPRGLDNEQYF
NA	TRBJ2-1	NA	TRBV11-2	TGTGCCAGCAGGGTGACGGGTCCCCGCTACAATGAGCAGTTCTTC	CASRVTGPRYNEQFF
NA	TRBJ1-1	NA	TRBV6-6	TGTGCCAGCAGCGGGGGGCTAACTGAAGCTTTCTTT	CASSGGLTEAFF
NA	TRBJ2-3	NA	TRBV30	TGTGCCTGGAGTCGCGGCGGCATCGCGGATAATACGCAGTATTTT	CAWSRGGIADNTQYF
NA	TRBJ2-7	NA	TRBV4-3	TGCGCCAGCAGCCAAGGGTTGACCAGGGTCTACGAGCAGTACTTC	CASSQGLTRVYEQYF
TRBD1	TRBJ1-5	NA	TRBV28	TGTGCCAGCAGTCCCGGACCGAGAACAGGGGATCAGCCCCAGCATTTT	CASSPGPRTGDQPQHF
NA	TRBJ1-3	NA	TRBV5-1	TGCGCCAGCAGCAAGGACGTACCAGGACAGTTAGGAAACACCATATATTTT	CASSKDVPGQLGNTIYF
NA	TRBJ2-3	few	TRBV10-2	TGCGCCAGCAGCCAGGCGGGACTCCCCCCTAATCCGTATTTT	CASSQAGLPPNPYF
NA	TRBJ2-7	NA	TRBV30	TGTGCCTGGAGTCCGATATTAGTCCTTCTAGGATCCTCCTACGAGCAGTACTTC	CAWSPILVLLGSSYEQYF
TRBD2	TRBJ2-6	NA	TRBV4-1	TGCGCCAGCAGCCAAGAGAGCGGGGCTGTAAGTTTAGGGGCCAACGTCCTGACTTTC	CASSQESGAVSLGANVLTF